This section outlines one T cell receptor beta chain sequence together with its context. It has no known antigen specificity. The sample holds no much larger clone one base away, and base qualities are not on file. This sample was included in a study of shared clonotypes between healthy human individuals (dated by TCRdb to 2019 to 2021). Regarding the study in general: The cohort included three men and two women between 18 and 49 years of age. Different laboratories and diverse techniques were used to prepare libraries and sequence TCR repertoires, to increase sequencing depth and limit assay-specific biases. The study deeply sequenced blood TCR repertoires of about 5 healthy adults to estimate repertoire size and the extent of clonotype sharing between individuals. Per donor, three plates each were used for CD4 naive and CD4 memory, two for CD8 naive, and one for CD8 memory. Per donor, leukapheresis produced somewhere between about 0.94 and 9.5 billion PBMCs. Study-level results and caveats: The small number of donors limited the genetic and exposure-history diversity represented. Across a few donors, approximately 4.9% of naive CD4, 3% to 4% of naive CD8, around 2.1% of memory CD4, and under 0.45% of memory CD8 clonotypes were shared. Naive subsets generally had larger estimated clonotype richness than memory subsets. Sampling was restricted to blood, and TCR repertoires in tissues likely differ from the TCR repertoires found in blood. Pairwise subsampling indicated that sequencing depth was expected to affect the degree of clonotype sharing among donors. Even with the large sequencing depth, rarefaction of the sorted-subset datasets indicated that sequencing was incomplete. Compared with non-shared clonotypes, the clonotypes found in all four sorted-subset donors had higher generation probabilities.

Donors were healthy HIV-negative adults with no recently reported acute infections or vaccinations. Only Caucasian adults living in Nashville, Tennessee, USA were represented among the donors. CD4+ T cells were enriched through magnetic negative selection, after which naive cells were positively selected on CD45RA and the remaining negative fraction served as the memory subset. Blood was collected by leukapheresis, and PBMCs were isolated by Ficoll-Histopaque density gradient centrifugation and then cryopreserved in liquid nitrogen vapor phase. Analytical flow cytometry was used to check the purity and quantity of each magnetically sorted T cell population. Genomic DNA was isolated from every sorted fraction and measured by UV absorbance on a Nanodrop 2000c. Using the deep immunoSEQ assay, TCR CDR3 regions were amplified from genomic DNA by multiplex PCR. Genomic DNA extracted from each cell subset was distributed evenly over all wells of several immunoSEQ 96-well plates, and each plate served as one replicate. For sorted subsets, approximately 200 ng of genomic DNA, equivalent to 30,000 or so T cell genomes, went into each replicate PCR. Purified libraries were quantified with a Qubit 3.0 fluorometer, sized on a Bioanalyzer 2100, and re-quantified with the KAPA Library Quantification kit. Every immunoSEQ 96-well plate was sequenced on a dedicated single-read 150-cycle Illumina NextSeq 550 flow cell. As for the authors' bioinformatics: Because the immunoSEQ output held only junctional sequences and lacked quality scores, the filtering could not match the filtering applied to full-length reads. To assign V/J genes and CDR3, sequences were annotated against IMGT germline references using PyIR, a Python wrapper for IgBLAST v1.9. Reads were filtered out if the reads had weak V/J assignments (E-value above 1e-6), no CDR3, stop codons, out-of-frame junctions, or ambiguous translated residues. V3J clonotypes were defined as sequences sharing the same inferred V gene, J gene, and CDR3 amino acid sequence. Percentage overlap between repertoires was calculated by dividing the number of shared unique clonotypes by the size of the smaller repertoire. Richness of each repertoire was evaluated using RTK rarefaction, the Chao1 estimator, and Recon v2.1 estimates of unobserved clonotypes. OLGA was used to compute generation probabilities for all TCRbeta clonotypes that the gDNA method yielded from a few donors. The table was pulled from immuneACCESS by TCRdb, which kept in-frame rearrangements only. Such tables lose some clones; where checked, under half of the loss comes from unresolved V genes, and the rest has no known cause. That table supplies the V and J calls and clone size; D and trimming were determined from the DNA. The sample profile shows about 1.1 million clones; around 82% of them were found once. More than 0.5% of the sample rests with the top ten.

At the junction V is shortened by 3 bases and J by 6 bases, with 15 bases in between. Looking up the germline V gene yields CDR1 SNHLY and CDR2 FYNNEI. From its cysteine to its phenylalanine, the CDR3 spans 15 amino acids. The only DNA kept is the CDR3, 45 bases in frame from the first base. The receptor chain draws on TRBV2 and TRBJ2-1; there is no confident call for the D gene. This TCR derives from a young man in good health. Some clones in this sample may be carry-over from other donors' samples. Specimen: memory CD4+ T cells from PBMCs. The cell subset or site label here, explained by the study, means: CD45RA-negative fraction. The DNA sequence is as follows: TGTGCCAGCAGTGATAAGCAAACCCCTCCCAATGAGCAGTTCTTC. The encoded protein is CASSDKQTPPNEQFF.